Listed below are T cell receptor beta chains from one sample, sequenced in a study of cytomegalovirus exposure and HLA in healthy donors. Assay: immunoSEQ multiplex PCR; the TCRdb copy retains only in-frame clones and omits some. This sample has 150,000 or so clones, with around 79% found just once. The sequencing sample was made of PBMCs. The origin of the receptors is a young man in good health and CMV-seropositive. The CDR3 runs from the conserved cysteine through the conserved F or W. Fields, in order: V gene, clone size, J gene, CDR3 length, D gene, CDR3 protein, CDR3 DNA. A D gene is named only where the DNA matches it firmly. Some rows have no size entry. The others give once, few or many, or a class for an expanded clone.

TRBV9	NA	TRBJ2-1	17	TRBD2	CASSVSSGTSAYNEQFF	TGTGCCAGCAGCGTCTCTTCCGGGACTAGCGCTTACAATGAGCAGTTCTTC
TRBV10-3	NA	TRBJ1-1	13	NA	CAISVGSQGSAFF	TGTGCCATCAGTGTGGGTTCTCAGGGGTCAGCTTTCTTT
TRBV4-1	NA	TRBJ2-1	16	NA	CASSQEGAGHYNEQFF	TGCGCCAGCAGCCAAGAAGGAGCGGGACACTACAATGAGCAGTTCTTC
TRBV5-4	once	TRBJ2-5	13	NA	CASRDYAQETQYF	TGTGCCAGCAGGGACTATGCCCAAGAGACCCAGTACTTC
TRBV4-2	NA	TRBJ1-6	15	TRBD1	CASSQRTGVNSPLHF	TGTGCCAGCAGCCAGAGGACAGGCGTGAATTCACCCCTCCACTTT
TRBV9	NA	TRBJ1-1	13	NA	CASSVRGGGEAFF	TGTGCCAGCAGCGTAAGAGGCGGCGGTGAAGCTTTCTTT
TRBV5-1	NA	TRBJ1-4	15	NA	CASNHGQEGREKLFF	TGCGCCAGCAACCATGGCCAGGAGGGTCGTGAAAAACTGTTTTTT
TRBV5-6	once	TRBJ2-7	14	TRBD2	CASSLQGGVYEQYF	TGTGCCAGCAGCTTGCAGGGAGGGGTATACGAGCAGTACTTC
TRBV7-3	NA	TRBJ2-3	14	NA	CASSLSRTVNTQYF	TGTGCCAGCAGCCTCTCCAGGACTGTAAATACGCAGTATTTT
TRBV21-1	few	TRBJ1-2	13	NA	CASSKASGYGYTF	TGTGCCAGCAGCAAAGCTTCAGGCTATGGCTACACCTTC
TRBV30	NA	TRBJ1-6	14	NA	CAWTPTSEIQPLHF	TGTGCCTGGACCCCCACAAGTGAAATTCAACCCCTCCACTTT
TRBV27	NA	TRBJ1-5	15	TRBD1	CASSSGQGKRQPQHF	TGTGCCAGCAGTTCGGGACAGGGGAAGCGTCAGCCCCAGCATTTT
TRBV10-1	NA	TRBJ2-3	16	NA	CASSESASAISDTQYF	TGCGCCAGCAGTGAGTCAGCCTCCGCCATCTCAGATACGCAGTATTTT
TRBV5-1	NA	TRBJ2-7	13	NA	CASSPASVYEQYF	TGCGCCAGCAGCCCAGCTAGCGTCTACGAGCAGTACTTC
TRBV25-1	NA	TRBJ2-3	15	NA	CASSGPDTLTDTQYF	TGTGCCAGCAGTGGACCGGACACACTCACAGATACGCAGTATTTT
TRBV19	once	TRBJ1-1	13	NA	CASSMRAGNEAFF	TGTGCCAGTAGTATGAGGGCAGGTAATGAAGCTTTCTTT
TRBV7-8	NA	TRBJ2-1	18	NA	CASSSGLTRNLGYNEQFF	TGTGCCAGCAGCTCAGGACTTACACGGAACTTAGGCTACAATGAGCAGTTCTTC
TRBV6-1	NA	TRBJ2-7	13	TRBD1	CASRWTGTYEQYF	TGTGCCAGCAGGTGGACAGGGACCTACGAGCAGTACTTC
TRBV9	few	TRBJ2-1	15	TRBD1	CASSSGQVAYNEQFF	TGTGCCAGCAGCTCAGGACAGGTGGCTTACAATGAGCAGTTCTTC
TRBV5-1	NA	TRBJ2-7	12	NA	CASSLEAAEQYF	TGCGCCAGCAGCTTGGAGGCGGCCGAGCAGTACTTC
TRBV19	NA	TRBJ1-2	12	NA	CASRDTGYGYTF	TGTGCCAGCCGGGACACCGGCTATGGCTACACCTTC
TRBV9	NA	TRBJ2-5	18	TRBD2	CASSADGNRGGYQETQYF	TGTGCCAGCAGCGCAGACGGGAACCGGGGGGGGTACCAAGAGACCCAGTACTTC
TRBV15	NA	TRBJ1-1	14	NA	CATSRDGGVWEAFF	TGTGCCACCAGCAGAGATGGCGGAGTTTGGGAAGCTTTCTTT
TRBV15	NA	TRBJ1-2	14	NA	CATSRDNRPYGYTF	TGTGCCACCAGCAGAGATAACAGGCCTTATGGCTACACCTTC
TRBV5-5	NA	TRBJ1-1	15	TRBD1	CASSPGTALNTEAFF	TGTGCCAGCAGCCCCGGGACAGCGTTGAACACTGAAGCTTTCTTT
TRBV30	NA	TRBJ2-5	10	NA	CAWGGGEQYF	TGTGCCTGGGGTGGGGGAGAGCAGTACTTC
TRBV27	NA	TRBJ1-5	17	TRBD1	CASSLTRTGASYQPQHF	TGTGCCAGCAGTTTAACCCGGACAGGGGCCTCCTATCAGCCCCAGCATTTT
TRBV30	NA	TRBJ1-1	14	NA	CAWRTAWSFSEAFF	TGTGCCTGGAGAACTGCCTGGAGCTTCTCTGAAGCTTTCTTT
TRBV7-3	NA	TRBJ1-6	14	TRBD1	CASSLGQADSPLHF	TGTGCCAGCAGTTTAGGACAGGCTGATTCACCCCTCCACTTT
TRBV19	NA	TRBJ2-6	15	NA	CASSISVAGANVLTF	TGTGCCAGTAGTATTTCAGTGGCTGGGGCCAACGTCCTGACTTTC
TRBV19	NA	TRBJ1-4	15	TRBD1	CASSWQGGTNEKLFF	TGTGCCAGTAGTTGGCAGGGGGGCACTAATGAAAAACTGTTTTTT
TRBV18	NA	TRBJ2-3	14	NA	CASSLSRGTDTQYF	TGTGCCAGCTCTTTGTCCCGAGGAACAGATACGCAGTATTTT
TRBV13	NA	TRBJ1-1	15	NA	CASSPEGWSATEAFF	TGTGCCAGCAGCCCGGAGGGATGGTCGGCCACTGAAGCTTTCTTT
TRBV19	NA	TRBJ1-2	14	TRBD1	CASSAGTEDYGYTF	TGTGCCAGTAGTGCCGGGACAGAGGACTATGGCTACACCTTC
TRBV10-3	few	TRBJ2-3	16	TRBD2	CAISMRGGDSTDTQYF	TGTGCCATTTCTATGCGGGGGGGAGATAGCACAGATACGCAGTATTTT
TRBV5-5	few	TRBJ1-2	13	NA	CASSLEQRGGYTF	TGTGCCAGCAGCTTGGAGCAGCGCGGGGGCTACACCTTC
TRBV19	once	TRBJ1-2	17	TRBD1	CASRTQGTGITNYGYTF	TGTGCCAGTAGAACCCAGGGGACAGGTATTACTAACTATGGCTACACCTTC
TRBV5-4	NA	TRBJ2-2	18	TRBD2	CASSLGVAGGKNTGELFF	TGTGCCAGCAGCTTGGGGGTAGCGGGGGGCAAAAACACCGGGGAGCTGTTTTTT
TRBV5-4	NA	TRBJ2-7	15	TRBD1	CASSFARQGTYEQYF	TGTGCCAGCAGCTTCGCGAGACAGGGGACCTACGAGCAGTACTTC
TRBV30	NA	TRBJ2-2	13	NA	CAWRAGQTGELFF	TGTGCCTGGAGGGCAGGTCAGACCGGGGAGCTGTTTTTT
TRBV10-3	NA	TRBJ2-2	17	TRBD1	CAISKLAGQANTGELFF	TGTGCCATCTCAAAACTGGCAGGACAGGCAAACACCGGGGAGCTGTTTTTT
TRBV6-6	NA	TRBJ2-1	15	TRBD2	CASRGRTSGRDEQFF	TGTGCCAGCAGGGGACGGACTAGCGGGAGAGATGAGCAGTTCTTC
TRBV7-3	NA	TRBJ2-3	15	TRBD1	CATNLGQGSTDTQYF	TGTGCCACTAACCTTGGACAGGGGAGCACAGATACGCAGTATTTT
TRBV30	few	TRBJ2-7	12	TRBD2	CAWSASGYEQYF	TGTGCCTGGAGTGCTAGCGGCTACGAGCAGTACTTC
TRBV13	NA	TRBJ2-1	15	TRBD2	CASSLGTSGVNEQFF	TGTGCCAGCAGCCTAGGGACTAGCGGGGTCAATGAGCAGTTCTTC
TRBV7-9	NA	TRBJ1-6	15	NA	CASSPLESGNSPLHF	TGTGCCAGCAGCCCCCTGGAGTCGGGGAATTCACCCCTCCACTTT
TRBV5-4	once	TRBJ2-3	17	TRBD2	CASSLLGSGDSTDTQYF	TGTGCCAGCAGCTTGCTAGGTAGCGGGGATAGCACAGATACGCAGTATTTT
TRBV11-1	NA	TRBJ2-3	14	NA	CASSLTTAGDTQYF	TGTGCCAGCAGCCTGACAACCGCCGGAGATACGCAGTATTTT
TRBV5-1	NA	TRBJ2-3	15	NA	CASSRQAPGTDTQYF	TGCGCCAGCAGCCGCCAGGCCCCGGGCACAGATACGCAGTATTTT